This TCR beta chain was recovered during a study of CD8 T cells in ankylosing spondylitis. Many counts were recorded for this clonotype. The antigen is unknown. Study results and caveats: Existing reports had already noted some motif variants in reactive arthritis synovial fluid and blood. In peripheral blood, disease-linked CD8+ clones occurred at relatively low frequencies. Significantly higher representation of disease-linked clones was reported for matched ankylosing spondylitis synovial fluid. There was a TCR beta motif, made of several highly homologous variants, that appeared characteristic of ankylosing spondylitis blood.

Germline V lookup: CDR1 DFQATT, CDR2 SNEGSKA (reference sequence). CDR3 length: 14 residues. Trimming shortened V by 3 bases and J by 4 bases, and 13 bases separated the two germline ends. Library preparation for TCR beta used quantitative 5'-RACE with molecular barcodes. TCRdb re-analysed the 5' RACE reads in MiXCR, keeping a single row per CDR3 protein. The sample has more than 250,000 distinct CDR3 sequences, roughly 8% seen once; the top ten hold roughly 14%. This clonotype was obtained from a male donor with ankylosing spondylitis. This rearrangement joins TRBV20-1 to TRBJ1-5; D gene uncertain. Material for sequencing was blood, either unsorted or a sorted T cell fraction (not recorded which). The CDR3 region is CSARGWTINQPQHF. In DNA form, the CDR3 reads TGCAGTGCTAGGGGTTGGACGATTAATCAGCCCCAGCATTTT.